A single sample gave rise to the 27 T cell receptor beta chains below, sequenced in a study of cytomegalovirus exposure and HLA in healthy donors. The study ran its PCR with 60 Vbeta and 13 Jbeta primers. The protocol was immunoSEQ multiplex PCR, while the TCRdb copy is restricted to in-frame clones and leaves out a portion. The table lists some 110,000 clones, 80% to 90% of them singletons. The sequencing sample was made of PBMCs. Source of these receptors: a woman aged 25 to 45 in good health and CMV-seronegative.

The V call is TRBV7-9, the J call TRBJ2-3; 7 bases map to TRBD2. This CDR3 is 14 amino acids long. Germline V gene lookup returns CDR1 SEHNR and CDR2 FQNEAQ (reference sequence). The trim removed 2 bases at V and 6 bases at J, leaving 5 bases unmatched. CDR3 loop: CASSLMAGEDTQYF. The CDR3 nucleotides read TGTGCCAGCAGCTTAATGGCGGGAGAGGATACGCAGTATTTT.

V gene TRBV5-1 combines with J gene TRBJ2-3, with a possible D match to TRBD2 (6 bases). The V end lost 0 bases, the J end lost 0 bases, and 8 bases lay between the germline ends. This CDR3 is built from 15 residues. CDR1 is SGHRS, CDR2 YFSETQ, per germline. The CDR3 DNA is TGCGCCAGCAGCTTGGGAGGGACTAGCACAGATACGCAGTATTTT. Translating gives CASSLGGTSTDTQYF.

The chain combines TRBV2 with TRBJ1-2, with 8 bases fitting TRBD1. With 6 bases clipped from V and 2 bases from J, the junction kept 5 bases outside the gene matches. The V gene's germline CDR1 is SNHLY and CDR2 FYNNEI. The CDR3 length is 14 residues. The CDR3 protein is CASRPGTGNYGYTF. CDR3 sequence (DNA): TGTGCCAGCAGGCCCGGGACAGGAAACTATGGCTACACCTTC.

The gene calls are TRBV2 and TRBJ1-5; 7 bases agree with TRBD1. CDR1 is SNHLY, CDR2 FYNNEI, per germline. Trimming took 0 bases from V and 3 from J; bases not matched to a gene: 2. The CDR3 sequence is 15 residues long. The CDR3 DNA reads as TGTGCCAGCAGTGAAGCAACAGGGGACAATCAGCCCCAGCATTTT. As protein: CASSEATGDNQPQHF.

The sample holds a few counts of this clone. V is TRBV9 and J is TRBJ2-3; 15 positions agree with TRBD2. The CDR3 is made up of 17 amino acids. The germline V gene encodes CDR1 SGDLS and CDR2 YYNGEE. The junction had 5 bases not matched to a gene; V was cut back by 3 bases and J by 3 bases. CDR3 region: CASSARGTSGGTDTQYF. The CDR3 DNA reads as TGTGCCAGCAGCGCGAGGGGGACTAGCGGGGGGACAGATACGCAGTATTTT.

The chain couples TRBV30 to TRBJ2-3, with unresolved D. The CDR3 has 11 amino acids. V lost 7 bases to trimming and J lost 4 bases, with 9 bases between them. Germline values: CDR1 GTSNPN, CDR2 SVGIG (reference sequence). The CDR3 region has the DNA TGTGCCTCTGCTTCGGCAGATACGCAGTATTTT. It encodes CASASADTQYF.

V usage is TRBV6-6 and J usage is TRBJ1-6, with 8 bases lining up with TRBD1. The germline CDR1 and CDR2 sequences are MNHNY and SVGAGI (reference sequence). This CDR3 comprises 16 residues. The junction had 6 bases not matched to a gene; V was cut back by 2 bases and J by 6 bases. CDR3 sequence (DNA): TGTGCCAGCAGTTACCCGACGGGACAGGCTAATTCACCCCTCCACTTT. It encodes CASSYPTGQANSPLHF.

This rearrangement joins TRBV6-5 to TRBJ1-1; D unresolved. V was clipped by 0 bases and J by 5 bases, with 13 bases between them. The CDR3 is 15 residues long. Per the germline V gene, CDR1 is MNHEY and CDR2 is SVGAGI. CDR3: CASSYSRRVATEAFF. The CDR3, as DNA: TGTGCCAGCAGTTACTCCCGGAGGGTAGCAACTGAAGCTTTCTTT.

The chain uses TRBV15 and TRBJ2-2; TRBD2 agrees at 9 bases. Germline V gives CDR1 LNHNV, CDR2 YYDKDF (reference sequence). The J segment lost 7 bases and the V segment lost 0 bases, leaving 15 bases of the junction unmatched. This CDR3 has 19 amino acids. The CDR3 loop reads CATSREADNLAGEHGELFF. The CDR3 DNA is TGTGCCACCAGCAGAGAGGCAGACAACTTAGCGGGAGAGCACGGGGAGCTGTTTTTT.

This clone has just a few counts. The chain combines TRBV5-1 with TRBJ2-2, with TRBD2 matching over 13 bases. CDR3 length: 17 residues. CDR1 is SGHRS and CDR2 is YFSETQ in the germline V gene. Trimming at V came to 0 bases and at J to 7 bases, leaving 6 bases not matched to a gene. Written as DNA, the CDR3 is TGCGCCAGCAGCTTGGCCGGACTAGCGGGAGATGGCGGGGAGCTGTTTTTT. This gives the protein CASSLAGLAGDGGELFF.

The rearrangement uses TRBV9 and TRBJ2-1; 8 nucleotides line up with TRBD2. The CDR3 length is 14 residues. J lost 7 bases, V lost 3 bases, and 6 bases had no gene match. Germline CDR1 and CDR2: SGDLS and YYNGEE. The CDR3, as DNA: TGTGCCAGCAGCGCTCCGGGACTAGGGAATGAGCAGTTCTTC. Protein sequence: CASSAPGLGNEQFF.

The V and J genes are TRBV18 and TRBJ1-2; tentative D call: TRBD1 (6 bases). The CDR3 covers 14 residues. Trimming took off 2 bases at V and 3 bases at J, with 10 bases between the two ends. Germline loops: CDR1 KGHSH, CDR2 LQKENI. The CDR3 sequence is CASSPTDSHYGYTF. The CDR3 nucleotides read TGTGCCAGCTCACCAACGGACAGTCACTATGGCTACACCTTC.

The sample holds one count of this clone. The gene calls are TRBV7-8 and TRBJ2-5; 13 nucleotides match TRBD2. CDR1 SGHVS and CDR2 FQNEAQ come from the germline V gene. The CDR3 runs 16 residues. Trimming took 5 bases from V and 5 from J; bases not matched to a gene: 8. CDR3 in DNA: TGTGCCAGCAGCCCGATACTAGCGGGAGGGCCGGAGACCCAGTACTTC. It codes for CASSPILAGGPETQYF. The entire variable domain, with the rest obtained from reference TRBV7-8 and TRBJ2-5, is as follows: GAGVSQSPRYKVAKRGQDVALRCDPISGHVSLFWYQQALGQGPEFLTYFQNEAQLDKSGLPSDRFFAERPEGSVSTLKIQRTQQEDSAVYLCASSPILAGGPETQYFGPGTRLLVL.

This clone appeared once. The V call is TRBV2, the J call TRBJ1-2; D unresolved. Trimming removed 7 bases from V and 2 bases from J, with 17 bases in between. The germline V gene has CDR1 SNHLY and CDR2 FYNNEI. The CDR3 is made up of 15 amino acids. The DNA of the CDR3 is TGTGCCAGCATTGCACATAAGATTATAAACTATGGCTACACCTTC. The encoded protein is CASIAHKIINYGYTF. Together with reference TRBV2 and TRBJ1-2, the CDR3 gives the full variable domain: EPEVTQTPSHQVTQMGQEVILRCVPISNHLYFYWYRQILGQKVEFLVSFYNNEISEKSEIFDDQFSVERPDGSNFTLKIRSTKLEDSAMYFCASIAHKIINYGYTFGSGTRLTVV.

This chain joins TRBV11-3 and TRBJ2-3; tentative D call: TRBD2 (6 bases). Germline CDR1 SGHNT, CDR2 YENEEA. The CDR3 is 12 residues long. The V end was cut by 8 bases, the J end by 4 bases, with 10 bases between. The CDR3 sequence: CASGGSPDTQYF. CDR3 DNA: TGTGCCAGCGGGGGGAGTCCAGATACGCAGTATTTT.

The chain has TRBV10-3 and TRBJ2-6; TRBD1 matches 9 bases. Trimming took 5 bases from V and 1 from J; bases not matched to a gene: 3. Looked up from germline, CDR1 is ENHRY and CDR2 is SYGVKD. This CDR3 comprises 16 residues. The DNA for the CDR3 is TGTGCCATCAGTCGGACAGGGGATTCTGGGGCCAACGTCCTGACTTTC. The encoded protein is CAISRTGDSGANVLTF.

The CDR3 is CASSYFSSDTQYF. The CDR3 DNA sequence: TGTGCCAGCAGTTATTTTAGTAGCGATACGCAGTATTTT. The chain employs TRBV6-5 and TRBJ2-3; D gene uncertain. V lost 3 bases to trimming and J lost 6 bases, with 10 bases between them. The CDR3 length is 13 residues. From germline, CDR1 is MNHEY and CDR2 SVGAGI.

The chain joins TRBV6-5 to TRBJ1-5; 7 nucleotides match TRBD1. The length of the CDR3 is 14 residues. Germline assignment: CDR1 MNHEY and CDR2 SVGAGI. Trimming at V came to 2 bases and at J to 3 bases, leaving 1 base not matched to a gene. The CDR3 loop is CASSYGTDNQPQHF. CDR3 in DNA: TGTGCCAGCAGTTACGGGACAGACAATCAGCCCCAGCATTTT.

J is TRBJ2-3 and V is TRBV5-1; D might be TRBD1 (6 bases). The germline CDR1 and CDR2 sequences are SGHRS and YFSETQ. The CDR3 is made up of 14 amino acids. V shed 4 bases and J shed 6 bases, with 15 bases lying between them. CDR3 coding DNA: TGCGCCAGCAGCCCTCGACAGAGGGGGGATACGCAGTATTTT. This gives the protein CASSPRQRGDTQYF.

The V call is TRBV6-5, the J call TRBJ1-1, with D hard to call. V lost 7 bases to trimming and J lost 1 base, with 10 bases between them. The CDR3 extends over 13 amino acids. Germline CDR1 MNHEY, CDR2 SVGAGI. CDR3 nucleotide sequence: TGTGCCAGCACTCGACGGGGGAACACTGAAGCTTTCTTT. Translation gives CASTRRGNTEAFF.

This rearrangement joins TRBV6-4 to TRBJ2-1; TRBD2 matches at 7 bases. The germline V gene encodes CDR1 MRHNA and CDR2 SNTAGT. Unmatched junction bases numbered 10, after V lost 2 bases and J lost 6 bases. The CDR3 runs to 16 residues. The CDR3 region has the DNA TGTGCCAGCAGTGACGTTTGGACTAGTAAAGGCAATGAGCAGTTCTTC. Translated, it gives CASSDVWTSKGNEQFF.

This clone has a single count. The rearrangement links TRBV5-1 to TRBJ2-2; D remains ambiguous. The V and J ends lost 2 bases and 0 bases respectively, with 8 bases between them. CDR1 and CDR2 (germline): SGHRS, YFSETQ. The CDR3 is made up of 15 amino acids. The CDR3 sequence: CASSLTDSNTGELFF. The CDR3 DNA follows: TGCGCCAGCAGCTTAACCGACTCGAACACCGGGGAGCTGTTTTTT.

The chain combines TRBV12-5 with TRBJ2-1, with D tentatively TRBD1 (6 bases). V lost 4 bases and J lost 10, with 20 bases in between. Germline assignment: CDR1 LGHNT and CDR2 FRNRAP. This CDR3 spans 15 amino acids. This CDR3 reads CASGSGQGFGGEQFF. The CDR3 region has the DNA TGTGCTAGTGGTTCGGGTCAGGGGTTTGGGGGCGAGCAGTTCTTC.

CDR3 sequence reads: CASSPGFPNTGELFF. The CDR3 DNA reads as TGTGCCAGCAGCCCGGGATTCCCGAACACCGGGGAGCTGTTTTTT. The chain links TRBV6-1 to TRBJ2-2, with a possible D match to TRBD2 (5 bases). This CDR3 region has 15 residues. V lost 6 bases, J lost 0 bases, and 11 bases lay in between. Germline lookup yields CDR1 MNHNS and CDR2 SASEGT.

This clone was seen a few times. The gene calls are TRBV5-1 and TRBJ1-5; unclear D gene. Trimming cost V 4 bases and J 2 bases, with 16 bases left between them. Germline values: CDR1 SGHRS, CDR2 YFSETQ. CDR3 size: 16 residues. Here the CDR3 DNA reads TGCGCCAGCAGCCCCTCAGGCCCCACAGGCAATCAGCCCCAGCATTTT. Protein product: CASSPSGPTGNQPQHF.

V usage is TRBV11-3 and J usage is TRBJ1-1, with a possible D match to TRBD1 (6 bases). The V gene lost 4 bases and the J gene lost 2 bases, with 11 bases spanning the gap. The CDR3 is 14 amino acids. The germline V gene encodes CDR1 SGHNT and CDR2 YENEEA. The CDR3 coding sequence is TGTGCCAGCAGCTCGAAGACAGGAAACACTGAAGCTTTCTTT. Its protein is CASSSKTGNTEAFF. The full variable domain, its missing parts supplied by reference TRBV11-3 and TRBJ1-1, is EAGVVQSPRYKIIEKKQPVAFWCNPISGHNTLYWYLQNLGQGPELLIRYENEEAVDDSQLPKDRFSAERLKGVDSTLKIQPAELGDSAVYLCASSSKTGNTEAFFGQGTRLTVV.

The chain couples TRBV9 to TRBJ2-3, with D possibly being TRBD2 (6 bases). Per the germline V gene, CDR1 is SGDLS and CDR2 is YYNGEE. The CDR3 has 17 residues. The V end lost 0 bases, the J end lost 3 bases, and 17 bases lay between the germline ends. The CDR3: CASSVGPGGSGTDTQYF. In DNA, the CDR3 is TGTGCCAGCAGCGTAGGCCCTGGGGGGAGCGGAACAGATACGCAGTATTTT.